One sample yielded the 18 T cell receptor beta chains listed below, sequenced in a study of neurological immune-mediated disorders. Using its own MiXCR run on the 5' RACE reads, TCRdb lists one record per CDR3 protein. The sample holds about 28,000 distinct CDR3 sequences; under 7% are singletons and the top ten take roughly 8.8%. Source material: PBMCs. The receptors stem from a woman aged 50 to 65 in good health.

This clonotype occurred many times. The chain employs TRBV5-6 and TRBJ2-7, with 7 bases identical to TRBD1. J was trimmed by 5 bases and V by 0 bases; bases with no gene match: 8. Germline V gene data show CDR1 as SGHDT and CDR2 as YYEEEE. This CDR3 spans 15 amino acids. The CDR3 is CASSLEGAGGNEQYF. The DNA for the CDR3 is TGTGCCAGCAGCTTGGAAGGGGCAGGGGGAAACGAGCAGTACTTC.

This clonotype was counted many times. CDR3 protein: CASSLGGDEQFF. The CDR3 nucleotides read TGTGCCAGCAGCTTAGGGGGGGATGAGCAGTTCTTC. This sequence joins TRBV7-9 and TRBJ2-1; a weak D match, TRBD2 (6 bases). Per the germline V gene, CDR1 is SEHNR and CDR2 is FQNEAQ (reference sequence). The ends were cut back, 1 base at V and 8 bases at J, with 6 bases in the middle. The CDR3 sequence is 12 residues long.

This clonotype was found many times. The chain uses TRBV20-1 and TRBJ2-1, with D perhaps matching TRBD2 (5 bases). The CDR3 is 15 residues long. Trimming pared 0 bases from V and 4 bases from J, leaving 13 bases between. Germline CDR1 DFQATT, CDR2 SNEGSKA (reference sequence). The CDR3: CSARDELVGYNEQFF. The DNA of the CDR3 is TGCAGTGCTAGAGATGAACTAGTTGGGTACAATGAGCAGTTCTTC.

This clonotype was counted at least ten times. The chain uses TRBV7-2 and TRBJ1-4; unclear D gene. The CDR3 is 13 residues long. Trimming removed 1 base from V and 7 bases from J, with 7 bases in between. Looked up from germline, CDR1 is SGHTA and CDR2 is FQGNSA. The CDR3 nucleotides are TGTGCCAGCAGCTTAGACTTTTTTGAAAAACTGTTTTTT. Its translation: CASSLDFFEKLFF.

This clonotype was picked up many times. The rearrangement joins TRBV7-2 to TRBJ2-7; D tentatively fits TRBD1 or TRBD2 (5 bases each). The V end lost 5 bases, the J end lost 0 bases, and 23 bases lay between the germline ends. Germline V CDR1 and CDR2: SGHTA, FQGNSA. This CDR3 is built from 18 residues. CDR3 nucleotides: TGTGCCAGCAGCCCGAGTGTCGCATCGGGACGCCGCTCCTACGAGCAGTACTTC. Amino acids: CASSPSVASGRRSYEQYF.

The table lists this clonotype with many counts. The chain couples TRBV11-2 to TRBJ1-1; no reliable D call. V lost 0 bases to trimming and J lost 1 base, with 9 bases between them. The germline V gene has CDR1 SGHAT and CDR2 FQNNGV. This CDR3 spans 15 amino acids. CDR3 nucleotides: TGTGCCAGCAGCTTAGATCCGAGCCCGAACACTGAAGCTTTCTTT. Translation gives CASSLDPSPNTEAFF.

This clonotype was seen repeatedly, ten times or more. V and J are TRBV5-1 and TRBJ2-5; D possibly corresponds to TRBD2 (5 bases). CDR3 size: 15 residues. V was pared by 6 bases and J by 3 bases, with 18 bases between. Germline lookup yields CDR1 SGHRS and CDR2 YFSETQ. This CDR3 is CASKLAFKAEETQYF. DNA for the CDR3: TGCGCCAGCAAGCTAGCTTTCAAAGCCGAAGAGACCCAGTACTTC.

The sample holds many counts of this clonotype. The chain has TRBV6-5 and TRBJ2-2; tentatively, D is TRBD2 (6 bases). The V gene's germline CDR1 is MNHEY and CDR2 SVGAGI. V lost 11 bases to trimming and J lost 2 bases, with 15 bases between them. This CDR3 has 14 residues. In nucleotides, the CDR3 is TGTGCCTGCCGGCTGGGGGGTAACACCGGGGAGCTGTTTTTT. Its protein is CACRLGGNTGELFF.

This clonotype was observed many times. V and J are TRBV10-3 and TRBJ1-1; 8 nucleotides match TRBD1. The CDR3 totals 13 residues. Germline assignment: CDR1 ENHRY and CDR2 SYGVKD. The junction had 7 bases not matched to a gene; V was cut back by 10 bases and J by 3 bases. In nucleotides, the CDR3 is TGTGCCACGACCGGGACAGGCGACACTGAAGCTTTCTTT. Encoded protein: CATTGTGDTEAFF.

This clonotype has a count of ten or more. The genes are TRBV5-6 and TRBJ1-1; D gene unclear. V lost 2 bases and J 3 bases, leaving 17 bases between the germline ends. Germline V lookup: CDR1 SGHDT, CDR2 YYEEEE. This CDR3 has 16 residues. The CDR3 spells CASSLRPGYRDTEAFF. CDR3 nucleotides: TGTGCCAGCAGCTTAAGACCGGGTTATCGGGACACTGAAGCTTTCTTT.

This clonotype came up a few times. The chain couples TRBV6-1 to TRBJ2-2; 7 bases are shared with TRBD2. The CDR3 length is 15 residues. CDR1 and CDR2 from the germline V gene are MNHNS and SASEGT. Trimming at V came to 4 bases and at J to 5 bases, leaving 7 bases not matched to a gene. CDR3 in amino acids: CASSGHGEGTGELFF. For the CDR3, the DNA is TGTGCCAGCAGTGGGCACGGGGAGGGGACCGGGGAGCTGTTTTTT.

This clonotype was counted at least ten times. The chain has TRBV7-8 and TRBJ2-7; 9 bases are a match to TRBD1. CDR3 length: 15 residues. The germline gives CDR1 SGHVS, CDR2 FQNEAQ. Losses at the gene ends were 5 bases for V and 4 bases for J; bases not matched to a gene: 9. The CDR3 nucleotides are TGTGCCAGCAGCCTGACCGAGGGACAGGGATACGAGCAGTACTTC. This codes for CASSLTEGQGYEQYF.

This clonotype showed up many times. CDR3 amino acids: CASSPATERTEAFF. The CDR3 nucleotides are TGTGCCAGCAGCCCCGCGACAGAGAGGACTGAAGCTTTCTTT. The chain couples TRBV11-3 to TRBJ1-1; weak D call: TRBD1 (5 bases). Germline-derived CDR1 and CDR2 are SGHNT and YENEEA. CDR3 length equals 14 residues. V lost 5 bases to trimming and J lost 5 bases, with 15 bases between them.

This clonotype occurred many times. The J gene is TRBJ2-1, the V gene TRBV20-1; weak D call: TRBD2 (6 bases). The germline CDR1 and CDR2 sequences are DFQATT and SNEGSKA (reference sequence). The CDR3 has 15 residues. The CDR3 DNA follows: TGCAGCTTGAGAAGGGACTCTACCGCAACCAATGAGCAGTTCTTC. It translates to CSLRRDSTATNEQFF.

The V gene is TRBV7-9, the J gene TRBJ2-2; TRBD1 matches 7 bases. This CDR3 contains 15 residues. Germline V gene data show CDR1 as SEHNR and CDR2 as FQNEAQ (reference sequence). V was clipped by 5 bases and J by 4 bases; unmatched bases: 7. CDR3 sequence reads: CASSRQGERTGELFF. CDR3 nucleotides: TGTGCCAGCAGCCGACAGGGCGAACGCACCGGGGAGCTGTTTTTT.

This clonotype was seen repeatedly, ten times or more. The chain recombines TRBV10-3 with TRBJ2-3; weak D call: TRBD2 (5 bases). Germline CDR1 reads ENHRY; CDR2 reads SYGVKD. V lost 2 bases and J lost 3, with 12 bases in between. The CDR3 has 15 amino acids. The CDR3, as DNA: TGTGCCATCAGTGAGGGGCTAGCTCAGACAGATACGCAGTATTTT. It encodes CAISEGLAQTDTQYF.

By frequency in the sample, this clonotype is medium-sized. The rearrangement uses TRBV7-2 and TRBJ2-1; D gene unclear. This CDR3 has 15 residues. V lost 5 bases, J lost 0 bases, and 11 bases lay in between. Germline values: CDR1 SGHTA, CDR2 FQGNSA. The CDR3 nucleotides are TGTGCCAGCAGCCCTGACATTAGCTCCTACAATGAGCAGTTCTTC. Its translation is CASSPDISSYNEQFF.

This clonotype was recorded at least ten times. The chain carries TRBV6-2 or TRBV6-3 and TRBJ1-2; D is perhaps TRBD1 (6 bases). Germline lookup yields CDR1 MNHEY and CDR2 SVGEGT. The ends were cut back, 6 bases at V and 2 bases at J, with 10 bases in the middle. The CDR3 loop spans 13 amino acids. As DNA, the CDR3 is TGTGCCAGCAGCGACAGGAGAAACTATGGCTACACCTTC. It yields the protein CASSDRRNYGYTF.